The 26 T cell receptor beta chains below all came from one sample that was sequenced in a study of CD8 T cells in Susac syndrome. An amount of RNA that ranged from about 0.45 to 1 ug was reverse transcribed with random hexamers. Via MiXCR, TCRdb re-called the immunoSEQ multiplex PCR reads, giving one row per CDR3 protein. The table has some 210,000 distinct CDR3 sequences, approximately 94% seen once. Sample: CD4+ T cells from PBMCs. These receptors were obtained from a human donor with Susac syndrome.

The V call is TRBV19, the J call TRBJ1-1; no definite D call. V was clipped by 6 bases and J by 0 bases, with 23 bases between them. This CDR3 is 18 amino acids long. Germline V gives CDR1 LNHDA, CDR2 SQIVND (reference sequence). The CDR3 region has the DNA TGTGCCAGTAGAAAGAACCCCGGGCGTGGGGATATGAACACTGAAGCTTTCTTT. It translates to CASRKNPGRGDMNTEAFF. Drawing the rest from reference TRBV19 and TRBJ1-1, the complete variable domain is DGGITQSPKYLFRKEGQNVTLSCEQNLNHDAMYWYRQDPGQGLRLIYYSQIVNDFQKGDIAEGYSVSREKKESFPLTVTSAQKNPTAFYLCASRKNPGRGDMNTEAFFGQGTRLTVV.

V usage is TRBV5-4 and J usage is TRBJ1-2; a possible D gene is TRBD1 (5 bases). The V gene's germline CDR1 is SGHNT and CDR2 YYREEE (reference sequence). The CDR3 is 14 residues long. Trimming pared 0 bases from V and 7 bases from J, leaving 13 bases between. The CDR3 region has the DNA TGTGCCAGCAGCTTGGAGGGGAGGGGCCGTGGCTACACCTTC. Residues: CASSLEGRGRGYTF.

This chain connects TRBV6-5 to TRBJ2-1; D is perhaps TRBD1 (6 bases). Germline V gene lookup returns CDR1 MNHEY and CDR2 SVGAGI. The CDR3 consists of 15 residues. Trimming stripped 6 bases from V and 5 bases from J, with 17 bases between. CDR3 DNA sequence: TGTGCCAGCAGGACGCACACAGGGTACCACAATGAGCAGTTCTTC. Translating gives CASRTHTGYHNEQFF.

The chain couples TRBV20-1 to TRBJ1-2; D is unresolved. This CDR3 spans 10 amino acids. Germline CDR1 DFQATT, CDR2 SNEGSKA (reference sequence). V lost 5 bases, J lost 2 bases, and 3 bases lay in between. This CDR3 is CSAQNYGYTF. In DNA form, the CDR3 reads TGCAGTGCTCAGAACTATGGCTACACCTTC.

V usage is TRBV20-1 and J usage is TRBJ2-7; 7 bases line up with TRBD1. Germline lookup yields CDR1 DFQATT and CDR2 SNEGSKA (reference sequence). V shed 3 bases, J shed 3 bases, and the junction held 11 bases outside the gene matches. The CDR3 has 15 residues. DNA of the CDR3: TGCAGTGCTAGCCGGAGACAGGGCGTCGACTACGAGCAGTACTTC. As protein: CSASRRQGVDYEQYF.

This chain joins TRBV7-9 and TRBJ2-2; D ambiguous. Trimming took off 5 bases at V and 0 bases at J, with 13 bases between the two ends. Germline V lookup: CDR1 SEHNR, CDR2 FQNEAQ (reference sequence). The CDR3 contains 16 residues. DNA for the CDR3: TGTGCCAGCAGCCTGCGGACGTCAGCGAACACCGGGGAGCTGTTTTTT. Amino acids: CASSLRTSANTGELFF.

The chain couples TRBV30 to TRBJ1-2, with D tentatively TRBD1 (5 bases). Per the germline V gene, CDR1 is GTSNPN and CDR2 is SVGIG (reference sequence). Trimming took 6 bases from V and 1 from J, leaving 12 bases between them. This CDR3 region has 13 residues. The CDR3 here is CACYGGVNYGYTF. The CDR3 DNA is TGTGCCTGCTACGGAGGGGTTAACTATGGCTACACCTTC. The whole variable domain, filled in from reference TRBV30 and TRBJ1-2, reads SQTIHQWPATLVQPVGSPLSLECTVEGTSNPNLYWYRQAAGRGLQLLFYSVGIGQISSEVPQNLSASRPQDRQFILSSKKLLLSDSGFYLCACYGGVNYGYTFGSGTRLTVV.

This rearrangement joins TRBV4-3 to TRBJ2-2; D is ambiguous. CDR3 size: 14 residues. The V gene's germline CDR1 is LGHNA and CDR2 YSLEER. V shed 2 bases and J shed 1 base, with 5 bases lying between them. CDR3 protein: CASSQRENTGELFF. The CDR3 nucleotides are TGCGCCAGCAGCCAAAGGGAGAACACCGGGGAGCTGTTTTTT.

The chain employs TRBV29-1 and TRBJ1-2; tentative D call: TRBD1 (6 bases). There are 14 residues in the CDR3. The ends were cut back, 4 bases at V and 4 bases at J, with 16 bases in the middle. CDR1 is SQVTM, CDR2 ANQGSEA, per germline. The CDR3 nucleotides are TGCAGCGTTGTAGCCGAACAGGGCACCTATGGCTACACCTTC. It is translated as CSVVAEQGTYGYTF.

The V and J genes are TRBV28 and TRBJ2-7; D unclear. The germline V gene has CDR1 MDHEN and CDR2 SYDVKM. This CDR3 is 14 amino acids long. The V end was cut by 5 bases, the J end by 1 base, with 12 bases between. CDR3 sequence reads: CASSPGPLSYEQYF. In nucleotides, the CDR3 is TGTGCCAGCAGTCCTGGGCCGCTATCCTACGAGCAGTACTTC.

This clonotype was found once. The chain carries TRBV29-1 and TRBJ1-6; D is ambiguous. Germline V CDR1 and CDR2: SQVTM, ANQGSEA. CDR3 size: 13 residues. V lost 3 bases to trimming and J lost 8 bases, with 11 bases between them. The CDR3: CSVEVDSDSPLHF. The CDR3 coding sequence is TGCAGCGTTGAGGTCGATTCGGATTCACCCCTCCACTTT.

This clonotype appeared a few times. The chain uses TRBV6-1 and TRBJ2-1; 9 bases align to TRBD1. CDR3 length: 16 residues. V shed 6 bases and J 1 base; nucleotides not matched to a gene: 7. Per the germline V gene, CDR1 is MNHNS and CDR2 is SASEGT. Here the CDR3 reads CASRLRGQGSYNEQFF. In DNA form, the CDR3 reads TGTGCCAGCAGACTACGGGGACAGGGATCCTACAATGAGCAGTTCTTC.

The chain employs TRBV20-1 and TRBJ1-1, with D possibly TRBD1 on 5 matching bases. This CDR3 comprises 12 residues. Trimming cost V 6 bases and J 1 base, with 9 bases left between them. Germline V lookup: CDR1 DFQATT, CDR2 SNEGSKA (reference sequence). In DNA, the CDR3 is TGCAGTGCCGCGGGGGGGAACACTGAAGCTTTCTTT. Its translation is CSAAGGNTEAFF.

This clonotype was detected once. An end of the junction does not agree with germline; a read error may underlie this. The chain links TRBV30 to TRBJ2-1; the D gene could be TRBD1 or TRBD2 (5 bases each). Germline CDR1 and CDR2: GTSNPN and SVGIG (reference sequence). The CDR3 length is 14 residues. CDR3 coding DNA: TGTGTCTGGAAGAGGGACGCCGCCTACAATGAGCAGTTCTTC. Its translation: CVWKRDAAYNEQFF.

The J gene is TRBJ2-1, the V gene TRBV12-5; TRBD2 matches 12 bases. The length of the CDR3 is 16 residues. V trimming: 2 bases; J trimming: 9 bases; junction bases outside the gene matches: 8. Germline CDR1 LGHNT, CDR2 FRNRAP. The DNA for the CDR3 is TGTGCTAGTGGTTTGACTAGCGGGGGGACCGAGAGTGAGCAGTTCTTC. This gives the protein CASGLTSGGTESEQFF.

For this clonotype: Without the conserved terminal phenylalanine or tryptophan, this CDR3 likely stems from a read error. The J gene is TRBJ1-1, the V gene TRBV10-3; D is ambiguous. The CDR3 spans 13 residues. V lost 6 bases to trimming and J lost 3 bases, with 11 bases between them. Germline V CDR1 and CDR2: ENHRY, SYGVKD. In DNA, the CDR3 is TGTGCCATCAGCTTGGACGCGGACACTGAAGCTTTCTCT. Protein: CAISLDADTEAFS.

The chain carries TRBV5-8 and TRBJ2-1, with TRBD2 identical over 8 bases. The CDR3 covers 16 residues. Germline-derived CDR1 and CDR2 are SGHTS and YDEGEE. J lost 13 bases, V lost 0 bases, and 15 bases had no gene match. CDR3 sequence: CASSLGFAGGLKGQFF. The DNA of the CDR3 is TGTGCCAGCAGCTTGGGATTTGCGGGGGGCCTTAAGGGACAGTTCTTC.

V is TRBV5-4 and J is TRBJ1-1; weak D call: TRBD1 (5 bases). Germline loops: CDR1 SGHNT, CDR2 YYREEE (reference sequence). Trimming removed 4 bases from V and 1 base from J, with 11 bases in between. The CDR3 runs 14 residues. CDR3 sequence: CASSSPGPNTEAFF. DNA of the CDR3: TGTGCCAGCAGCAGTCCGGGACCGAACACTGAAGCTTTCTTT. Full variable domain (remainder filled in from reference TRBV5-4 and TRBJ1-1): ETGVTQSPTHLIKTRGQQVTLRCSSQSGHNTVSWYQQALGQGPQFIFQYYREEENGRGNFPPRFSGLQFPNYSSELNVNALELDDSALYLCASSSPGPNTEAFFGQGTRLTVV.

The chain recombines TRBV29-1 with TRBJ2-5; maybe TRBD1 (6 bases). V lost 7 bases and J lost 1, with 10 bases in between. CDR1 and CDR2 from the germline V gene are SQVTM and ANQGSEA. The CDR3 runs to 12 residues. The CDR3 DNA follows: TGCAGCGCCGAACAGGGCCAAGAGACCCAGTACTTC. Its translation is CSAEQGQETQYF.

This clonotype was counted once. V gene TRBV5-1 combines with J gene TRBJ2-3, with no clear D. V was cut by 3 bases and J by 4 bases, with 15 bases left in between. Germline V gene sequence: CDR1 SGHRS, CDR2 YFSETQ. The CDR3 contains 15 residues. CDR3 DNA: TGCGCCAGCAGCTCTTCCTTGGCGGTCTCAGATACGCAGTATTTT. Encoded protein: CASSSSLAVSDTQYF.

The chain couples TRBV20-1 to TRBJ2-1, with TRBD2 matching over 8 bases. The CDR3 spans 12 residues. The V gene end was trimmed by 4 bases and the J gene end by 7 bases; junction bases not matched to a gene: 3. Germline V gene lookup returns CDR1 DFQATT and CDR2 SNEGSKA (reference sequence). The CDR3 loop is CSAIGLANEQFF. DNA for the CDR3: TGCAGTGCTATAGGACTAGCTAATGAGCAGTTCTTC.

J is TRBJ1-5 and V is TRBV3-1; D is uncertain. CDR3 length equals 14 residues. Germline V gene lookup returns CDR1 LGHDT and CDR2 YNNKEL (reference sequence). V was pared by 1 base and J by 5 bases, with 9 bases between. CDR3 bases: TGTGCCAGCAGCCAAGGGGGTGGAGATCAGCCCCAGCATTTT. Protein: CASSQGGGDQPQHF.

The genes are TRBV4-3 and TRBJ1-1; 7 bases fit TRBD1. CDR1 and CDR2 from the germline V gene are LGHNA and YSLEER. The V gene end was trimmed by 0 bases and the J gene end by 1 base; junction bases not matched to a gene: 5. This CDR3 contains 16 residues. The CDR3 sequence: CASSQEGTVRNTEAFF. In DNA, the CDR3 is TGCGCCAGCAGCCAAGAGGGGACAGTAAGGAACACTGAAGCTTTCTTT.

The rearrangement uses TRBV20-1 and TRBJ2-3, with TRBD2 matching over 9 bases. The CDR3 has 12 residues. Unmatched junction bases numbered 2, after V lost 6 bases and J lost 4 bases. CDR1 DFQATT and CDR2 SNEGSKA come from the germline V gene (reference sequence). CDR3 in DNA: TGCAGTGCAGGCGGGGGGGCAGATACGCAGTATTTT. Translation: CSAGGGADTQYF.

The gene calls are TRBV4-3 and TRBJ1-1; TRBD1 matches 7 bases. The CDR3 extends over 16 amino acids. J gave up 3 bases and V 4 bases, and 11 bases lay outside the gene matches. The germline V gene has CDR1 LGHNA and CDR2 YSLEER. CDR3 bases: TGCGCCAGCAGCCCTAAGGGTCAGGGGGGGTACACTGAAGCTTTCTTT. Amino acids: CASSPKGQGGYTEAFF.

The chain carries TRBV3-1 and TRBJ2-7; D is perhaps TRBD1 or TRBD2 (5 bases each). This CDR3 has 15 residues. The V gene's germline CDR1 is LGHDT and CDR2 YNNKEL (reference sequence). The V gene lost 5 bases and the J gene lost 0 bases, with 14 bases spanning the gap. The CDR3 DNA is TGTGCCAGCAGCTCCCCCCTCGGGGCCTCCTACGAGCAGTACTTC. The encoded protein is CASSSPLGASYEQYF.